This section outlines one T cell receptor (beta chain) sequence together with its context. No antigen is known for it. The CDR3 has 16 residues. CDR1 SGHRS and CDR2 YFSETQ come from the germline V gene. V lost 1 base to trimming and J lost 7 bases; unmatched junction nucleotides: 7. Sequencing used immunoSEQ v3.0 at survey level. Produced via immunoSEQ multiplex PCR; TCRdb's table is partial and in-frame only. The repertoire consists of tens of thousands of clones, with 86% occurring once and the leading ten covering about 5%. The data belong to a study of long-term antiretroviral therapy in people with HIV. Study-level points and caveats: Dominance of pre-ART expanded clones persisted, fluctuating and often declining after ART.

The chain links TRBV5-1 to TRBJ2-5, with 13 bases that match TRBD2. The material was unsorted PBMCs, obtained 0.1 years before starting antiretroviral therapy. The clonotype comes from a woman aged 45-65 years with HIV. The CDR3 loop is CASSLLTSGGSGTQYF. In nucleotides, the CDR3 is TGCGCCAGCAGCTTGTTGACTAGCGGGGGGAGTGGGACCCAGTACTTC. The full variable domain, rest sourced from reference TRBV5-1 and TRBJ2-5, is KAGVTQTPRYLIKTRGQQVTLSCSPISGHRSVSWYQQTPGQGLQFLFEYFSETQRNKGNFPGRFSGRQFSNSRSEMNVSTLELGDSALYLCASSLLTSGGSGTQYFGPGTRLLVL.